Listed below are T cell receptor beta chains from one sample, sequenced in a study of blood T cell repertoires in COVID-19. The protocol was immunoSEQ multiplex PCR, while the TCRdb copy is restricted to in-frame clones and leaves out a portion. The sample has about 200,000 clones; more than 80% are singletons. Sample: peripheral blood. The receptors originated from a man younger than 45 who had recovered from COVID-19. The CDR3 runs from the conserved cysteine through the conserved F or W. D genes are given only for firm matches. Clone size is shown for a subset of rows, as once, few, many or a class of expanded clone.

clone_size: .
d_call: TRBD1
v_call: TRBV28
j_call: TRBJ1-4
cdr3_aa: CASSLSGQGLREKLFF
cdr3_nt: TGTGCCAGCAGTTTATCGGGACAGGGGTTAAGAGAAAAACTGTTTTTT

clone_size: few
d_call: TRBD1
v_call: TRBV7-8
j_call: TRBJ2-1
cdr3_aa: CASSPSGGQSEQFF
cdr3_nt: TGTGCCAGCAGCCCCAGTGGGGGACAGAGTGAGCAGTTCTTC

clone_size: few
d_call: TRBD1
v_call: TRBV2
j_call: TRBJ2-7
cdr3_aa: CASRRDSSYEQYF
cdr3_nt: TGTGCCAGCAGACGGGACAGCTCCTACGAGCAGTACTTC

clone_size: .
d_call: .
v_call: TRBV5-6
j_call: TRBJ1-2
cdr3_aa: CASSLVGPAGQGTF
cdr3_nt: TGTGCCAGCAGCCTGGTTGGACCCGCGGGGCAGGGCACCTTC

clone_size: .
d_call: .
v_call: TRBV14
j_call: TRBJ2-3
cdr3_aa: CASSQVTLSTDTQYF
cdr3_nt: TGTGCCAGCAGCCAAGTCACATTATCCACAGATACGCAGTATTTT

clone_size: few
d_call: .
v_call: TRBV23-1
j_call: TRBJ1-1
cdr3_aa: CANSRLGRAFF
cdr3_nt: TGCGCCAACAGCAGGTTGGGCAGAGCTTTCTTT

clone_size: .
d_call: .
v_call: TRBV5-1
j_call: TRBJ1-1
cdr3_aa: CASNGDNSNTEAFF
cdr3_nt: TGCGCCAGCAACGGGGACAACTCGAACACTGAAGCTTTCTTT

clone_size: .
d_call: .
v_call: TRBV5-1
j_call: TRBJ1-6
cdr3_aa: CASSVANRAGVVSPLHF
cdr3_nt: TGCGCCAGCAGCGTTGCTAACCGGGCGGGGGTGGTTTCACCCCTCCACTTT

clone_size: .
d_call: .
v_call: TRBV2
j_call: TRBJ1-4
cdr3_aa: CASSEAWAQEKLFF
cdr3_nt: TGTGCCAGCAGTGAAGCGTGGGCCCAAGAAAAACTGTTTTTT

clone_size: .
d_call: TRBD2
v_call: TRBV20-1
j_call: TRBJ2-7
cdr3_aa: CSASGLSRGDYEQYF
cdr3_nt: TGCAGTGCTAGTGGCCTCTCGCGGGGGGACTACGAGCAGTACTTC

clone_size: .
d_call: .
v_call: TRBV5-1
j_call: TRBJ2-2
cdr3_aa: CASSTRKTGELFF
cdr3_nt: TGCGCCAGCAGCACTAGGAAGACCGGGGAGCTGTTTTTT

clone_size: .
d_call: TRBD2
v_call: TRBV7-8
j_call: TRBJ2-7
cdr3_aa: CASSLGFGERGGGYEQYF
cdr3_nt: TGTGCCAGCAGCTTAGGCTTTGGAGAGCGGGGGGGCGGGTACGAGCAGTACTTC

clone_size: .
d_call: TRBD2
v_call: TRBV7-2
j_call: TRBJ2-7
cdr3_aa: CASSLVASGGYEQYF
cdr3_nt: TGTGCCAGCAGCTTAGTAGCTAGCGGGGGGTACGAGCAGTACTTC

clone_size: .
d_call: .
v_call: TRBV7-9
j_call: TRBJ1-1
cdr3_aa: CASSLGQYTEAFF
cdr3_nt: TGTGCCAGCAGCCTCGGACAGTACACTGAAGCTTTCTTT

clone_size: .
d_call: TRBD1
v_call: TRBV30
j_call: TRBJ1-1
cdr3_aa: CAWTTGGARTEAFF
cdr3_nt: TGTGCCTGGACCACAGGGGGCGCAAGAACTGAAGCTTTCTTT

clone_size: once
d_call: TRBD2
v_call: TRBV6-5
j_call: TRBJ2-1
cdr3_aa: CASRIAGGRIEQFF
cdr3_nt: TGTGCCAGCAGGATAGCGGGGGGGCGAATTGAGCAGTTCTTC

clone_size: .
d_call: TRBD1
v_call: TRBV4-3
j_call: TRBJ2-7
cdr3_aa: CASSQVGQGSYEQYF
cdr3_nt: TGCGCCAGCAGCCAAGTAGGACAGGGCTCCTACGAGCAGTACTTC

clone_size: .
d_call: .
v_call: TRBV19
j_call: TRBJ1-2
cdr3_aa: CASSRTLGTRDGYTF
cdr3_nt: TGTGCCAGTAGTAGGACGCTAGGGACAAGGGACGGCTACACCTTC

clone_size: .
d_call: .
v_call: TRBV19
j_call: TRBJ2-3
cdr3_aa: CASSIARYRTRGDTQYF
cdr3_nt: TGTGCCAGTAGTATAGCAAGGTACAGGACGAGAGGAGATACGCAGTATTTT

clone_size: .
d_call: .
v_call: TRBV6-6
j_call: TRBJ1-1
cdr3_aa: CASSRSGQVNTEAFF
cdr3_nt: TGTGCCAGCAGTCGGTCTGGGCAGGTCAACACTGAAGCTTTCTTT

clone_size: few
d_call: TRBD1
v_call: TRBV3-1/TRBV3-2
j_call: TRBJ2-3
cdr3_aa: CASSQDVAGQGGNTQYF
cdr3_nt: TGTGCCAGCAGCCAAGATGTGGCGGGACAGGGCGGAAATACGCAGTATTTT

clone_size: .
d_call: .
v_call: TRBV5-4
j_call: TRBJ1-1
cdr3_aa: CASSWGGSLNTEAFF
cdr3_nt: TGTGCCAGCAGCTGGGGGGGCAGTCTGAACACTGAAGCTTTCTTT

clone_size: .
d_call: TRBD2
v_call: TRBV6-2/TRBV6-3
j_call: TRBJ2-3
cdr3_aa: CASSYSWTYIAGLSTDTQYF
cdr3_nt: TGTGCCAGCAGTTACTCCTGGACTTATATAGCGGGCCTGAGCACAGATACGCAGTATTTT

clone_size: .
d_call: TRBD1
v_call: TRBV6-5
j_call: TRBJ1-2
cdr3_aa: CASSYRSTGGHYGYTF
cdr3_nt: TGTGCCAGCAGTTACCGATCGACAGGGGGCCACTATGGCTACACCTTC

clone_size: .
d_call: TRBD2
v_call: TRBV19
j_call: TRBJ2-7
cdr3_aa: CASSISWGGEQYF
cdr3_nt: TGTGCCAGTAGTATTAGCTGGGGGGGCGAGCAGTACTTC

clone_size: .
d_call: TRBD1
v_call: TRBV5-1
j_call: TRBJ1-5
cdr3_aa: CASSPGTGVVQPQHF
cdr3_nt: TGCGCCAGCAGCCCCGGGACAGGGGTGGTACAGCCCCAGCATTTT

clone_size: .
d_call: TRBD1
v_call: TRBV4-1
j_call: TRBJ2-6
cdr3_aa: CASSQEGQVYSGANVLTF
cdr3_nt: TGCGCCAGCAGCCAAGAGGGACAGGTGTACTCTGGGGCCAACGTCCTGACTTTC

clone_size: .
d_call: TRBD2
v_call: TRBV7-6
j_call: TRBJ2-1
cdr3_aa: CASSLGTSPYNEQFF
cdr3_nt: TGTGCCAGCAGCCTAGGGACTAGCCCATACAATGAGCAGTTCTTC

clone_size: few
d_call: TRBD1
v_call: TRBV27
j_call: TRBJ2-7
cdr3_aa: CASSAGQGAYEQYF
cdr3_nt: TGTGCCAGCAGTGCGGGACAGGGGGCGTACGAGCAGTACTTC

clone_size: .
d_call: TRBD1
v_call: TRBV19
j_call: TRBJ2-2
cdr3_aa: CASSPSGFGTGMSGELFF
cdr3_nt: TGTGCCAGTAGTCCGTCGGGATTCGGGACAGGGATGAGCGGGGAGCTGTTTTTT

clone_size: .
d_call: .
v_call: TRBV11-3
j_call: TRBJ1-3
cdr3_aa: CASSSRPGSGNTIYF
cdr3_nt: TGTGCCAGCAGCTCTCGGCCAGGGTCTGGAAACACCATATATTTT

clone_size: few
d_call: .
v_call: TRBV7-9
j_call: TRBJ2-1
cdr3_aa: CASSLQRNEQFF
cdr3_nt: TGTGCCAGCAGCTTACAGCGCAATGAGCAGTTCTTC

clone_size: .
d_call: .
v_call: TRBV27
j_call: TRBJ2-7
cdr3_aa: CASSASVGLLNEQYF
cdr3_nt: TGTGCCAGCAGTGCTTCCGTGGGCCTCCTGAACGAGCAGTACTTC

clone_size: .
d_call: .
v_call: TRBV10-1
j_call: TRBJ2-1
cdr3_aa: CASSDPVGGRSSYNEQFF
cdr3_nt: TGCGCCAGCAGTGACCCCGTAGGGGGTCGCAGCTCCTACAATGAGCAGTTCTTC

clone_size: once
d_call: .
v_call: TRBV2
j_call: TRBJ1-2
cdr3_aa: CASSSDRSYGYTF
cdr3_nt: TGTGCCAGCAGTTCCGACAGGAGCTATGGCTACACCTTC

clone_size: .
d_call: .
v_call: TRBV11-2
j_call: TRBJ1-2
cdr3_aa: CASSLAEQGSGYTF
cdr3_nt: TGTGCCAGCAGCTTAGCGGAGCAGGGGAGCGGCTACACCTTC

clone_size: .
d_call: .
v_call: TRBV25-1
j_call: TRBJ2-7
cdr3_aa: CASSLPGQNNYEQYF
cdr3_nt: TGTGCCAGCAGCCTCCCGGGACAAAATAACTACGAGCAGTACTTC

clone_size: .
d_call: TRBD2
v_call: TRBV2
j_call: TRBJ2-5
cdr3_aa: CASPKAPGLAEQETQYF
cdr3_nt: TGTGCCAGCCCGAAGGCCCCAGGACTAGCGGAACAAGAGACCCAGTACTTC

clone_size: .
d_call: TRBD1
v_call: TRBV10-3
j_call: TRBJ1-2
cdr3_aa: CAISDQGQGYYGYTF
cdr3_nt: TGTGCCATCAGTGACCAAGGACAGGGCTACTATGGCTACACCTTC

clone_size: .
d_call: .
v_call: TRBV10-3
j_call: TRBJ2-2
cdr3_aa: CAAGGLANTGELFF
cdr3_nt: TGTGCCGCCGGGGGGCTAGCGAACACCGGGGAGCTGTTTTTT

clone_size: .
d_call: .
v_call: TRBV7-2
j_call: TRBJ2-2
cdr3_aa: CASSLGVLQGDTGELFF
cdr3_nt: TGTGCCAGCAGCTTAGGAGTACTTCAGGGCGACACCGGGGAGCTGTTTTTT

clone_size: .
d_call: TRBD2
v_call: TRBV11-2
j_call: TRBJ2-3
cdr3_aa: CASSLEAGVLTDTQYF
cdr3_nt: TGTGCCAGCAGCTTAGAAGCGGGGGTCCTCACAGATACGCAGTATTTT